This T cell receptor (beta chain) was captured in a study of molecular identifiers for immune sequencing clone quantification. TCRdb redid the calling of the PCR reads with MiXCR, one entry per CDR3 protein. Among about 630,000 distinct CDR3 sequences listed, approximately 24% were seen once. Germline V gene lookup returns CDR1 SGDLS and CDR2 YYNGEE. This CDR3 has 13 residues. Of note for this clonotype: A read error may be the cause here, since a much bigger clone is one base away.

The chain has TRBV9 and TRBJ2-3, with D unclear. The specimen sequenced was naive CD8+ T cells from blood, with Jurkat cell RNA spiked in. Subset here: FACS-sorted CD8+CD4-CCR7+CD45RA+ naive T cells. This sequence was found in a human donor in good health. Some libraries in this study had Jurkat cell RNA spiked in. The CDR3 sequence: CTSSSRNSDTQYF. For the CDR3, the DNA is TGTACCAGCAGCTCCCGTAATTCAGATACGCAGTATTTT.